This TCR beta chain is from a study of cytomegalovirus exposure and HLA in healthy donors. Study-level results: Cytomegalovirus association was assigned to around 150 TCR beta chains. Researchers had no immune exposure information except CMV serostatus available. Previous analysis showed most TCR beta V segments were productive about 90% or about 30% of the time. Later analysis showed TCR association rates varying by HLA locus, highest for DRB1 and lowest for HLA-C.

PCR employed 60 Vbeta and 13 Jbeta primers. Data came from immunoSEQ multiplex PCR; TCRdb stores just in-frame clones and leaves some out. Counted here are around 150,000 clones, 80% occurring once; the ten biggest clones make up 1.3%. Trimming left V 2 bases short and J 7 bases short, with 12 bases between. Germline V lookup: CDR1 MNHNY, CDR2 SVGAGI (reference sequence). The CDR3 runs 14 residues. Worth noting for this clone: The antigen remains unidentified.

The sample comprised PBMCs. The chain joins TRBV6-6 to TRBJ2-1, with D perhaps matching TRBD1 (5 bases). The receptor was derived from a woman between 50 and 59 years old in good health and CMV-seronegative. The CDR3 sequence is CASSYTGPWNEQFF. CDR3 coding DNA: TGTGCCAGCAGTTACACAGGCCCCTGGAATGAGCAGTTCTTC.